This T cell receptor (beta chain) is drawn from a study of shared clonotypes between healthy human individuals. Findings and caveats of the study: Four donors shared roughly 5% of their naive CD4 clonotypes.

Trimming pared 1 base from V and 5 bases from J, leaving 11 bases between. CDR3 length: 15 residues. Germline V CDR1 and CDR2: SGHTA, FQGNSA. Assay: immunoSEQ multiplex PCR; the TCRdb copy retains only in-frame clones and omits some. The sample yields 2 million or so clones, 85% to 95% seen once. A note on this clone: What it binds is unknown.

Input material: naive CD4+ T cells sorted from blood. The subset was: CD45RA+ positively selected. The chain uses TRBV7-2 and TRBJ2-2; D might be TRBD2 (5 bases). This TCR was sampled from a young man in good health. For the CDR3, the DNA is TGTGCCAGCAGCTTAGTACTAGTTGATACCGGGGAGCTGTTTTTT. This sequence encodes CASSLVLVDTGELFF.